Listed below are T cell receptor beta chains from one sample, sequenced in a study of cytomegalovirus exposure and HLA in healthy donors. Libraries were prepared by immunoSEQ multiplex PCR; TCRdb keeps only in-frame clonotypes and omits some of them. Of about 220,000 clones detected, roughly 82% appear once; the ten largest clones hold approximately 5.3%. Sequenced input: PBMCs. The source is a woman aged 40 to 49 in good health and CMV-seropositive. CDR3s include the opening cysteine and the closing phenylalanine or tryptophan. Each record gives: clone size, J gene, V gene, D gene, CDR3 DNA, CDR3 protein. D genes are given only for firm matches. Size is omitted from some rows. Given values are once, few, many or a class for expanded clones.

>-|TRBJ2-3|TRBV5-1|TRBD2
TGCGCCAGCAGCTGGGGGACTAGCGGGGGGGCAAGGGATACGCAGTATTTT
CASSWGTSGGARDTQYF
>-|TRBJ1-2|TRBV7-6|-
TGTGCCAGCAGCTTAGGCCCACTATGGGGCTACACCTTC
CASSLGPLWGYTF
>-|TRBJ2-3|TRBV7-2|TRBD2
TGTGCCAGCAGTCGACTAGCGGGAGGGCGCACAGATACGCAGTATTTT
CASSRLAGGRTDTQYF
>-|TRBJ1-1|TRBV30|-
TGTGCCTGGAGTGTGGGGCTGAACACTGAAGCTTTCTTT
CAWSVGLNTEAFF
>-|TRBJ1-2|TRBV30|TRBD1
TGTGCCTGGAGTGTAGGGCAGGGGGCAGGTTATGGCTACACCTTC
CAWSVGQGAGYGYTF
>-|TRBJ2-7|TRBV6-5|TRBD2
TGTGCCAGCAGTTACTCGACAGCGGGAACCTTCGAGCAGTACTTC
CASSYSTAGTFEQYF
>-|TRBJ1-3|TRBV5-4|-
TGTGCCAGCAGCTTGGGGGCAGCAGCCTCTGGAAACACCATATATTTT
CASSLGAAASGNTIYF
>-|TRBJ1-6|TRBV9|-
TGTGCCAGCAGCTCAACAGGGAGCTCCTATAATTCACCCCTCCACTTT
CASSSTGSSYNSPLHF
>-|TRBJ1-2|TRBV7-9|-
TGTTCCAGCAGCTCAGGGAACTATGGCTACACCTTC
CSSSSGNYGYTF
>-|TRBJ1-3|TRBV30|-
TGTGCCTGGAGTGTTGGAGACGTCTGGAACACCATATATTTT
CAWSVGDVWNTIYF
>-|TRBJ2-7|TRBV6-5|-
TGTGCCAGCAGTTACGAGCGGCCTAGCTCCTACGAGCAGTACTTC
CASSYERPSSYEQYF
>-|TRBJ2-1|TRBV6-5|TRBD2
TGTGCCAGCAGTTATATCGGGCGGGGGGGCAATGAGCAGTTCTTC
CASSYIGRGGNEQFF
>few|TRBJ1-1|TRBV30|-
TGTGCCTGGAGTCCGAGACTTGAAGCTTTCTTT
CAWSPRLEAFF
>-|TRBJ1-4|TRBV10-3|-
TGTGCCATCAGTGACGTTGCGGTGCGCGGTCTTAATGAAAAACTGTTTTTT
CAISDVAVRGLNEKLFF
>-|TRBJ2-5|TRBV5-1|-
TGCGCCAGCCTACAGGGTGGGGAGGAGACCCAGTACTTC
CASLQGGEETQYF
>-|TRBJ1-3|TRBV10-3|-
TGTGCCATCATGACAGACATCTCCTCTGGAAACACCATATATTTT
CAIMTDISSGNTIYF
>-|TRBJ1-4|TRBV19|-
TGTGCCAGTAGTATGACAGGATCAAAACTGTTTTTT
CASSMTGSKLFF
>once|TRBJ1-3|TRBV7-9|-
TGTGCCAGCAGCTTAATGGCCCTCTCTGGAAACACCATATATTTT
CASSLMALSGNTIYF
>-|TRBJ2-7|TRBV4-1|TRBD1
TGCGCCAGCAGCCCCCGACGAGGGGGCACGTCCTACGAGCAGTACTTC
CASSPRRGGTSYEQYF
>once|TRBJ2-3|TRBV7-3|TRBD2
TGTGCCAGCAGCAAAGGGACTAGCGGGGTCACAGATACGCAGTATTTT
CASSKGTSGVTDTQYF
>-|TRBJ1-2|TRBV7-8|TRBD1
TGTGCCAGCAGTCAGAGGGGGACAGCTAACTATGGCTACACCTTC
CASSQRGTANYGYTF
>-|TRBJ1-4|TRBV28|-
TGTGCCAGCAGCGCGGGGGAAATAGCAACTAATGAAAAACTGTTTTTT
CASSAGEIATNEKLFF
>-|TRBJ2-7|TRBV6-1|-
TGTGCCAGCAGAAAACAGGGCTACGAGCAGTACTTC
CASRKQGYEQYF
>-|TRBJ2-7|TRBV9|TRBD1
TGTGCCAGCAGCGTAGATCTGTTAGGACAGGGGGCATACGAGCAGTACTTC
CASSVDLLGQGAYEQYF
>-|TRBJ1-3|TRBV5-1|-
TGCGCCAGCAGCCGTGCCGGACGGGACTCTGGAAACACCATATATTTT
CASSRAGRDSGNTIYF
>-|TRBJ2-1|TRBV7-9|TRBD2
TGTTCCAGCAGCTTTGGACTAGCGGGAGGTAATGAGCAGTTCTTC
CSSSFGLAGGNEQFF
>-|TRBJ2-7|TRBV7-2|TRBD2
TGTGCCAGCAGCTTAGGGAGCGGGGGGGCCGGGTACGAGCAGTACTTC
CASSLGSGGAGYEQYF
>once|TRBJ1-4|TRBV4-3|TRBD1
TGCGCCAGCAGCCAAGTGACAGGGACAGATGAAAAACTGTTTTTT
CASSQVTGTDEKLFF
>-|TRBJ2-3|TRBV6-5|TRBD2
TGTGCCAGCAGTTACCGTACTAGCGGCACAGATACGCAGTATTTT
CASSYRTSGTDTQYF
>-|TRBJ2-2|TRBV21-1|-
TGTGCCAGCAACCTGGGACTAGCGGGAGATCCGAACCTTATCTCCGGGGAGCTGTTTTTT
CASNLGLAGDPNLISGELFF
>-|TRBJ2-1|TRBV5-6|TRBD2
TGTGCCAGCAGCTTGGCTAGCGGGAGTCCGTACAATGAGCAGTTCTTC
CASSLASGSPYNEQFF
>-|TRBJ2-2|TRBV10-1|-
TGCGCCAGCCCTTTAGCCCTCGGCGACACCGGGGAGCTGTTTTTT
CASPLALGDTGELFF
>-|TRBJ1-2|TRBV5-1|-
TGCGCCAGCAGCTCGTCACAGGGCTCAAGCTATGGCTACACCTTC
CASSSSQGSSYGYTF
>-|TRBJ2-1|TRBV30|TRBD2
TGTGCCTGGAGGGGATTAGCGGGAGGTGTTAATGAGCAGTTCTTC
CAWRGLAGGVNEQFF
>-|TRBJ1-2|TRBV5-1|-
TGCGCCAGCAGACAGGACGGGTATGGCTACACCTTC
CASRQDGYGYTF
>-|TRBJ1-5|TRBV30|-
TGTGCCTGGAGTTACGGCGGCAATAGCAATCAGCCCCAGCATTTT
CAWSYGGNSNQPQHF
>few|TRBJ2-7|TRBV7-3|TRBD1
TGTGCCAGCAGCTCCTCCGGGACAGGGCCCTACGAGCAGTACTTC
CASSSSGTGPYEQYF
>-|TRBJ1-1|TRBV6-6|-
TGTGCCAGCAGTAAATACCTCCGGGAGACTGAAGCTTTCTTT
CASSKYLRETEAFF